The 17 T cell receptor beta chains below were found in one sample sequenced in a study of a mutant IDH1 vaccine in newly diagnosed glioma. Generated by immunoSEQ multiplex PCR, the TCRdb table keeps only in-frame clones and is missing some. The data hold 84,000 or so clones, with 75% to 85% observed a single time. The antigens of these receptors remain unknown. Regarding time point: week 47, end of study. Vaccinated patients received 300 ug of mutant IDH1 20-mer peptide per dose, with topical imiquimod. The starting material was PBMCs, obtained from a glioma patient whose treatment included an IDH1 peptide vaccine. Receptor source: a man aged 35-49 years with glioma.

The chain uses TRBV6-4 and TRBJ2-3; 7 positions agree with TRBD2. V was pared by 8 bases and J by 3 bases, with 11 bases of the junction left unmatched. The CDR3 consists of 15 residues. The germline V gene has CDR1 MRHNA and CDR2 SNTAGT. DNA for the CDR3: TGTGCCAGCTCGCGGGAGCGAACGGGGACAGATACGCAGTATTTT. Translation gives CASSRERTGTDTQYF.

The V call is TRBV9, the J call TRBJ1-3, with unresolved D. The CDR3 sequence is 15 residues long. Germline lookup yields CDR1 SGDLS and CDR2 YYNGEE. V dropped 2 bases and J dropped 0 bases, with 9 bases sitting between them. Here the CDR3 DNA reads TGTGCCAGCAGCGTGGAGGGTAACTCTGGAAACACCATATATTTT. This gives the protein CASSVEGNSGNTIYF.

This clone was counted a single time. The rearrangement links TRBV4-3 to TRBJ1-1; no firm D call. Germline V lookup: CDR1 LGHNA, CDR2 YSLEER. The V end lost 0 bases, the J end lost 8 bases, and 10 bases lay between the germline ends. This CDR3 spans 13 amino acids. Written as DNA, the CDR3 is TGCGCCAGCAGCCAAGATCAGGCAGGCGAAGCTTTCTTT. Its translation: CASSQDQAGEAFF.

The V call is TRBV6-6, the J call TRBJ2-7; D possibly matches TRBD1 or TRBD2 (6 bases each). The CDR3 has 15 residues. CDR1 is MNHNY, CDR2 SVGAGI, per germline (reference sequence). V was pared by 7 bases and J by 7 bases, with 23 bases between. The CDR3 nucleotides are TGTGCCAGCAACAGGGACGGACTACCCGTTGAAGAGCAGTACTTC. Translating gives CASNRDGLPVEEQYF.

Ten or more counts support this clone. The chain is built from TRBV6-5 and TRBJ1-1; tentative D call: TRBD1 (5 bases). Germline V gives CDR1 MNHEY, CDR2 SVGAGI. The V end was cut by 2 bases, the J end by 9 bases, with 19 bases between. The CDR3 length is 15 residues. The CDR3 nucleotides read TGTGCCAGCAGTTACCGGTCGGCAGGGAGGATTCAAGCTTTCTTT. This sequence encodes CASSYRSAGRIQAFF.

Comments on this clone: Additional DNA sequences in this sample encode the identical CDR3. The chain combines TRBV6-5 with TRBJ2-7; D is uncertain. CDR1 and CDR2 from the germline V gene are MNHEY and SVGAGI. V lost 6 bases and J lost 10, with 13 bases in between. This CDR3 is built from 11 residues. The CDR3 spells CASRTTDVQYF. The CDR3 DNA follows: TGTGCCAGCAGGACCACAGATGTACAGTACTTC.

The chain combines TRBV2 with TRBJ1-1, with 7 nucleotides matching TRBD1. This CDR3 region has 12 residues. The V gene's germline CDR1 is SNHLY and CDR2 FYNNEI. Unmatched junction bases numbered 3, after V lost 3 bases and J lost 8 bases. CDR3 amino acids: CASSEDRREAFF. The CDR3 DNA reads as TGTGCCAGCAGTGAGGACAGGCGGGAAGCTTTCTTT.

The V and J genes are TRBV2 and TRBJ2-3, with 12 bases lining up with TRBD2. Trimming cost V 6 bases and J 0 bases; bases outside gene matches: 7. The length of the CDR3 is 17 residues. In germline, CDR1 is SNHLY, CDR2 FYNNEI. The CDR3 bases are TGTGCCAGCAGACTACTAGCGGGGGGTTCTAGCACAGATACGCAGTATTTT. This gives the protein CASRLLAGGSSTDTQYF.

The genes are TRBV10-3 and TRBJ2-2; D is uncertain. Germline V gene data show CDR1 as ENHRY and CDR2 as SYGVKD. Trimming shortened V by 3 bases and J by 8 bases, and 16 bases separated the two germline ends. The CDR3 contains 15 residues. CDR3 in amino acids: CAISDENTLQGELFF. The CDR3 DNA reads as TGTGCCATCAGTGACGAGAACACCCTACAAGGGGAGCTGTTTTTT.

The rearrangement links TRBV11-2 to TRBJ1-5; perhaps TRBD1 as D (5 bases). Trimming removed 5 bases from V and 0 bases from J, with 11 bases in between. The CDR3 sequence is 15 residues long. Germline assignment: CDR1 SGHAT and CDR2 FQNNGV. CDR3 coding DNA: TGTGCCAGCAGCATCGACAGCTATAGCAATCAGCCCCAGCATTTT. This encodes CASSIDSYSNQPQHF.

The chain combines TRBV4-2 with TRBJ2-2; unclear D gene. V was shortened by 1 base and J by 0 bases, with 9 bases between the two germline ends. CDR3 size: 16 residues. CDR1 and CDR2 from the germline V gene are LGHNA and YNFKEQ. DNA of the CDR3: TGTGCCAGCAGCCAAGGGGTCAGCACGAACACCGGGGAGCTGTTTTTT. Translation gives CASSQGVSTNTGELFF.

The V gene is TRBV7-2, the J gene TRBJ2-7; no firm D call. CDR3 length equals 14 residues. The germline V gene encodes CDR1 SGHTA and CDR2 FQGNSA. Trimming left V 0 bases short and J 5 bases short, with 11 bases between. CDR3 nucleotide sequence: TGTGCCAGCAGCTTAGCACAGACCTTCAACGAGCAGTACTTC. Translated, it gives CASSLAQTFNEQYF. Complete variable domain (other parts from reference TRBV7-2 and TRBJ2-7): GAGVSQSPSNKVTEKGKDVELRCDPISGHTALYWYRQSLGQGLEFLIYFQGNSAPDKSGLPSDRFSAERTGGSVSTLTIQRTQQEDSAVYLCASSLAQTFNEQYFGPGTRLTVT.

With regard to this clone: Relative to the germline gene, one junction end is altered; a read error may explain this. The J gene is TRBJ1-2, the V gene TRBV5-1, with a weak D call TRBD1 (6 bases). Germline V lookup: CDR1 SGHRS, CDR2 YFSETQ. The CDR3 is 14 residues long. The CDR3 coding sequence is TGCGCCAGCAGTTTGGGACATTTCACCTATGGCTACACCTTC. This encodes CASSLGHFTYGYTF. Drawing the rest from reference TRBV5-1 and TRBJ1-2, the complete variable domain is KAGVTQTPRYLIKTRGQQVTLSCSPISGHRSVSWYQQTPGQGLQFLFEYFSETQRNKGNFPGRFSGRQFSNSRSEMNVSTLELGDSALYLCASSLGHFTYGYTFGSGTRLTVV.

The chain links TRBV7-2 to TRBJ2-3, with TRBD1 matching 7 bases. The CDR3 runs 14 residues. V shed 5 bases and J 6 bases; nucleotides not matched to a gene: 8. The germline CDR1 and CDR2 sequences are SGHTA and FQGNSA. The DNA for the CDR3 is TGTGCCAGCAGCCTAGGGGGCTCGCTGGATACGCAGTATTTT. Amino acids: CASSLGGSLDTQYF.

This chain uses TRBV14 with TRBJ1-1; the D is unclear. Germline CDR1 reads SGHDN; CDR2 reads FVKESK. Between the trimmed V and J ends, which lost 4 bases and 5 bases, there was a span of 11 bases. This CDR3 comprises 13 residues. In DNA form, the CDR3 reads TGTGCCAGCAGCCGCCAGGAGATAACTGAAGCTTTCTTT. Amino acid sequence: CASSRQEITEAFF. Full variable domain (missing parts from reference TRBV14 and TRBJ1-1): EAGVTQFPSHSVIEKGQTVTLRCDPISGHDNLYWYRRVMGKEIKFLLHFVKESKQDESGMPNNRFLAERTGGTYSTLKVQPAELEDSGVYFCASSRQEITEAFFGQGTRLTVV.

J is TRBJ1-4 and V is TRBV7-2; D unclear. Deletions cut 5 bases from V and 0 bases from J, with 13 bases between. This CDR3 contains 16 residues. The germline gives CDR1 SGHTA, CDR2 FQGNSA. CDR3 DNA sequence: TGTGCCAGCAGCCCCGGGCAAGGCGCAACTAATGAAAAACTGTTTTTT. It yields the protein CASSPGQGATNEKLFF.

The chain joins TRBV5-5 to TRBJ2-7, with 12 bases that match TRBD2. Per the germline V gene, CDR1 is SGHKS and CDR2 is YYEKEE (reference sequence). Trimming removed 4 bases from V and 5 bases from J; junction bases left unmatched: 7. This CDR3 comprises 15 residues. This CDR3 is CASSPRLAGEDEQYF. As DNA, the CDR3 is TGTGCCAGCAGCCCCCGACTAGCGGGAGAAGACGAGCAGTACTTC.